This T cell receptor beta chain was obtained from a study of radiation and T cells in renal cell carcinoma. Findings of the study overall: In blood, top tumor clones expanded by 2 weeks, shrinking by 4.

Time point reported: blood 2 weeks post-SBRT. Documented treatment: 15 Gy SBRT to primary tumor, nephrectomy 4 weeks later. The tumor was a clear cell renal cell carcinoma. The CDR3 has 14 amino acids. V dropped 0 bases and J dropped 4 bases, with 10 bases sitting between them. Germline V lookup: CDR1 MNHEY, CDR2 SVGAGI. Remarks on this clone: As yet, its antigen is unknown.

Sequencing was performed with immunoSEQ multiplex PCR; in TCRdb, only in-frame clones are kept and a portion is missing. The profile shows about 120,000 clones, around 81% of them singletons. The chain recombines TRBV6-5 with TRBJ2-7; the D gene is possibly TRBD1 (5 bases). The TCR sequence derives from a man aged 45-60 years with renal cell carcinoma. Specimen: blood, collected from a patient whose treatment included radiotherapy and nephrectomy. The CDR3 loop is CASSYSQTAYEQYF. The CDR3 bases are TGTGCCAGCAGTTACTCCCAGACAGCTTACGAGCAGTACTTC.